Listed below are T cell receptor beta chains from one sample, sequenced in a study of blood T cell repertoires in COVID-19. Sequenced by immunoSEQ multiplex PCR; TCRdb stores in-frame clones only, minus some. The data contain hundreds of thousands of clones, 87% of them singletons. The source material was peripheral blood. These TCRs come from a woman aged 55-70 years with COVID-19, enrolled during active disease. Both conserved end residues are trimmed from each CDR3.

v_call: TRBV6-5
j_call: TRBJ2-5
cdr3_aa: ASSYPGTRVEY

v_call: TRBV4-1
j_call: TRBJ1-1
cdr3_aa: ASSPTGGTVHLEAF

v_call: TRBV5-1
j_call: TRBJ2-5
cdr3_aa: ASSSSGGIGETQY

v_call: TRBV7-9
j_call: TRBJ1-6
cdr3_aa: ASSQGNSPLH

v_call: TRBV3-1/TRBV3-2
j_call: TRBJ2-1
cdr3_aa: ASSQGTGNGNEQF

v_call: TRBV28
j_call: TRBJ1-5
cdr3_aa: ASSSGGAAQPQH

v_call: TRBV5-6
j_call: TRBJ1-5
cdr3_aa: ASSLRQGVRQPQH

v_call: TRBV6-5
j_call: TRBJ2-1
cdr3_aa: ASTPAGSSYNEQF

v_call: TRBV29-1
j_call: TRBJ2-1
cdr3_aa: SVEDSQGGEQF

v_call: TRBV19
j_call: TRBJ2-1
cdr3_aa: ASSIVGTGDDEQF

v_call: TRBV6-5
j_call: TRBJ1-2
cdr3_aa: ASKTPGQGYGYT

v_call: TRBV12-5
j_call: TRBJ2-3
cdr3_aa: ASALGASQKTDTQY

v_call: TRBV9
j_call: TRBJ2-1
cdr3_aa: ASSVEGGLAGVEQF

v_call: TRBV7-3
j_call: TRBJ2-6
cdr3_aa: ASSLIWTGGGTGANVLT

v_call: TRBV25-1
j_call: TRBJ2-7
cdr3_aa: ASSDLGYEQY

v_call: TRBV19
j_call: TRBJ2-5
cdr3_aa: ASSVQGGVNRETQY

v_call: TRBV29-1
j_call: TRBJ1-2
cdr3_aa: SVVLYGSYGYT

v_call: TRBV15
j_call: TRBJ1-3
cdr3_aa: ATSRSGTGASGNTIY

v_call: TRBV7-2
j_call: TRBJ1-4
cdr3_aa: ASSPRPRASREKLF

v_call: TRBV7-2
j_call: TRBJ2-7
cdr3_aa: ASSSQAGNSYEQY

v_call: TRBV15
j_call: TRBJ1-5
cdr3_aa: ATSRDRQPQH

v_call: TRBV19
j_call: TRBJ1-1
cdr3_aa: ASSEHRANTEAF